Below, 16 T cell receptor beta chains from the same sample are listed, as sequenced in a study of radiation and T cells in renal cell carcinoma. Here immunoSEQ multiplex PCR was the method, and the copy in TCRdb shows in-frame clones only, minus some. Seen here are about 77,000 clones, approximately 87% observed once, and the top ten hold approximately 2.4%. The time point here: blood 4 weeks post-SBRT, at nephrectomy. Treatment reported: 15 Gy SBRT to primary tumor, nephrectomy 4 weeks later. Sample: blood, taken from a patient whose treatment included radiotherapy and nephrectomy. The receptors here all came from a woman aged 60-75 years with renal cell carcinoma.

The chain uses TRBV28 and TRBJ2-7; 7 bases agree with TRBD1. This CDR3 region has 14 residues. After removal of 4 bases from V and 2 bases from J, the junction contained 5 bases not matched to a gene. The germline V gene has CDR1 MDHEN and CDR2 SYDVKM. The CDR3 here is CASSSDRTPYEQYF. The CDR3 nucleotides are TGTGCCAGCAGTTCGGACAGGACCCCCTACGAGCAGTACTTC.

The V gene is TRBV7-9, the J gene TRBJ2-1, with 7 bases aligning to TRBD1. The CDR3 runs 14 residues. Germline CDR1 and CDR2: SEHNR and FQNEAQ (reference sequence). With V trimmed by 0 bases and J by 5 bases, 1 base remained unmatched. CDR3 in amino acids: CASSLAGTDNEQFF. The CDR3 DNA follows: TGTGCCAGCAGCTTAGCCGGGACAGACAATGAGCAGTTCTTC.

The chain is built from TRBV19 and TRBJ2-3; D remains unclear. Trimming took 4 bases from V and 4 from J, leaving 6 bases between them. The CDR3 contains 12 residues. Germline V CDR1 and CDR2: LNHDA, SQIVND (reference sequence). CDR3 sequence reads: CASSNIPDTQYF. In nucleotides, the CDR3 is TGTGCCAGTAGTAACATTCCAGATACGCAGTATTTT.

The chain joins TRBV19 to TRBJ1-1; 8 bases are a match to TRBD1. The germline gives CDR1 LNHDA, CDR2 SQIVND (reference sequence). After removal of 3 bases from V and 0 bases from J, the junction contained 12 bases not matched to a gene. The CDR3 is made up of 18 amino acids. For the CDR3, the DNA is TGTGCCAGTAGTATCTCTCCACAGGGGGGTTACATGAACACTGAAGCTTTCTTT. Amino acids: CASSISPQGGYMNTEAFF. The variable domain in full, completed from reference TRBV19 and TRBJ1-1, reads DGGITQSPKYLFRKEGQNVTLSCEQNLNHDAMYWYRQDPGQGLRLIYYSQIVNDFQKGDIAEGYSVSREKKESFPLTVTSAQKNPTAFYLCASSISPQGGYMNTEAFFGQGTRLTVV.

This chain connects TRBV27 to TRBJ1-2; D is perhaps TRBD1 (5 bases). The CDR3 loop spans 16 amino acids. The V gene's germline CDR1 is MNHEY and CDR2 SMNVEV (reference sequence). Trimming removed 3 bases at V and 4 bases at J, with 18 bases between. CDR3 DNA: TGTGCCAGCAGTTTTAGGGACTCCCGGCGCGGCTATGGCTACACCTTC. Its translation is CASSFRDSRRGYGYTF.

In this sample, this clone turned up once. The chain has TRBV7-2 and TRBJ2-3, with D possibly TRBD1 on 5 matching bases. CDR3 length equals 14 residues. Per the germline V gene, CDR1 is SGHTA and CDR2 is FQGNSA. The V end lost 2 bases, the J end lost 5 bases, and 11 bases lay between the germline ends. In DNA, the CDR3 is TGTGCCAGCAGCTTAAAGGGGTGGGGAGATACGCAGTATTTT. Encoded protein: CASSLKGWGDTQYF.

Comments on this clone: Other DNA sequences in the same sample also yield this CDR3. V gene TRBV6-5 combines with J gene TRBJ2-3; 9 bases fit TRBD1. Trimming cost V 6 bases and J 3 bases; bases outside gene matches: 4. Germline-derived CDR1 and CDR2 are MNHEY and SVGAGI. The CDR3 covers 14 residues. The DNA of the CDR3 is TGTGCCAGCAGCCGGGACAGGGAAACAGATACGCAGTATTTT. It encodes CASSRDRETDTQYF.

The chain recombines TRBV9 with TRBJ2-3; D is unresolved. CDR1 is SGDLS, CDR2 YYNGEE, per germline. The CDR3 is 13 amino acids. The V end lost 0 bases, the J end lost 0 bases, and 2 bases lay between the germline ends. CDR3 region: CASSVGSTDTQYF. In nucleotides, the CDR3 is TGTGCCAGCAGCGTAGGCAGCACAGATACGCAGTATTTT.

This clone has more than one count but fewer than ten. The gene calls are TRBV7-9 and TRBJ1-2; D remains unclear. From germline, CDR1 is SEHNR and CDR2 FQNEAQ (reference sequence). The CDR3 extends over 12 amino acids. Trimming left V 2 bases short and J 5 bases short, with 6 bases between. This CDR3 is CASSLKDYGYTF. CDR3 bases: TGTGCCAGCAGCTTAAAGGATTATGGCTACACCTTC.

This clone was observed a handful of times. The chain employs TRBV4-2 and TRBJ1-5; D is undetermined. CDR3 size: 14 residues. Trimming took off 0 bases at V and 6 bases at J, with 9 bases between the two ends. From germline, CDR1 is LGHNA and CDR2 YNFKEQ. The CDR3 DNA sequence: TGTGCCAGCAGCCAAGATCGGTCATTTCAGCCCCAGCATTTT. Its translation: CASSQDRSFQPQHF.

This chain uses TRBV5-1 with TRBJ1-1; D might be TRBD1 (6 bases). Trimming removed 2 bases from V and 1 base from J, with 9 bases in between. The CDR3 runs 14 residues. The germline V gene has CDR1 SGHRS and CDR2 YFSETQ. The CDR3, as DNA: TGCGCCAGCAGCTTTACAGGGTGGAACACTGAAGCTTTCTTT. It is translated as CASSFTGWNTEAFF. The complete variable domain, with remaining parts taken from reference TRBV5-1 and TRBJ1-1, reads KAGVTQTPRYLIKTRGQQVTLSCSPISGHRSVSWYQQTPGQGLQFLFEYFSETQRNKGNFPGRFSGRQFSNSRSEMNVSTLELGDSALYLCASSFTGWNTEAFFGQGTRLTVV.

The gene calls are TRBV4-1 and TRBJ1-2; the match to TRBD1 covers 8 bases. Germline CDR1 reads MGHRA; CDR2 reads YSYEKL. With 4 bases clipped from V and 3 bases from J, the junction kept 4 bases outside the gene matches. CDR3 length: 14 amino acids. CDR3 region: CASSLDRADYGYTF. The DNA of the CDR3 is TGCGCCAGCAGCCTGGACAGGGCTGACTATGGCTACACCTTC.

The CDR3 DNA is TGTGCCAGTAGTATAGTGCCAGGGAATGAGCAGTTCTTC. Translating gives CASSIVPGNEQFF. The V and J genes are TRBV19 and TRBJ2-1; the D gene is possibly TRBD1 (5 bases). CDR3 length: 13 amino acids. Germline-derived CDR1 and CDR2 are LNHDA and SQIVND (reference sequence). Trimming cost V 1 base and J 7 bases, with 8 bases left between them.

This chain links TRBV7-9 with TRBJ1-1, with D unresolved. CDR1 is SEHNR, CDR2 FQNEAQ, per germline (reference sequence). The CDR3 spans 15 residues. The V end was cut by 1 base, the J end by 4 bases, with 13 bases between. In DNA, the CDR3 is TGTGCCAGCAGCTTAGGCGCAGGAGAAGGCACTGAAGCTTTCTTT. Encoded protein: CASSLGAGEGTEAFF.

The chain recombines TRBV6-1 with TRBJ2-7, with 12 bases matching TRBD1. The V and J ends lost 6 bases and 3 bases, in that order; junction bases with no gene match: 6. CDR3 length: 15 amino acids. The germline V gene encodes CDR1 MNHNS and CDR2 SASEGT. CDR3 loop: CASSLGTGGFYEQYF. The CDR3 DNA reads as TGTGCCAGCAGCCTGGGGACAGGGGGCTTCTACGAGCAGTACTTC.

The chain uses TRBV30 and TRBJ2-2, with D unclear. CDR1 and CDR2 from the germline V gene are GTSNPN and SVGIG (reference sequence). The ends were cut back, 4 bases at V and 1 base at J, with 4 bases in the middle. The CDR3 covers 12 residues. The CDR3 DNA is TGTGCCTGGAATGAGAACACCGGGGAGCTGTTTTTT. Its translation: CAWNENTGELFF.